This T cell receptor (beta chain) is drawn from a study of cytomegalovirus exposure and HLA in healthy donors. Study conclusions and caveats: V- and J-gene trimming in TCR beta was tied to a missense DCLRE1C variant by an analysis performed later. Confirmation was obtained in vitro that a few CMV-associated chains are specific for CMV antigens.

V lost 4 bases, J lost 3 bases, and 10 bases stayed unmatched. Germline loops: CDR1 SGHRS, CDR2 YFSETQ. The CDR3 contains 19 residues. With respect to this clone: Its antigen is currently unknown.

Primers: 60 Vbeta forward and 13 Jbeta reverse. Profiled with immunoSEQ multiplex PCR; TCRdb holds only in-frame clones, not every one. Among fewer than 110,000 clones, 65% to 80% were seen once, and the ten largest hold under 13%. The gene calls are TRBV5-1 and TRBJ2-2; 15 nucleotides align to TRBD2. Source material: PBMCs. The clonotype was recovered from a woman younger than 35 in good health and CMV-seropositive. CDR3 amino acids: CASSPGLAGGNIYTGELFF. The CDR3 DNA reads TGCGCCAGCAGCCCCGGACTAGCGGGGGGGAATATATACACCGGGGAGCTGTTTTTT.